Following are 10 T cell receptor beta chains from one sample sequenced in a study of shared clonotypes between healthy human individuals. The repertoire was sequenced with immunoSEQ multiplex PCR; TCRdb's copy has only in-frame clones and lacks some. The sample consists of 600,000 or so clones, 95% to 98% of them appearing once. Naivety among CD8 cells was defined by CD45RO negativity and positive CCR7 selection, thereby excluding terminally differentiated effector memory CD45RA+ cells. Specimen: naive CD8+ T cells sorted from blood. These receptors were taken from a man between 25 and 39 years old in good health.

The V call is TRBV4-3, the J call TRBJ2-1, with 8 nucleotides matching TRBD2. The CDR3 totals 18 residues. In germline, CDR1 is LGHNA, CDR2 YSLEER. Germline trimming cut 0 bases from V and 2 bases from J; bases unmatched to any gene: 9. The CDR3 reads CASSQDRASGFPYNEQFF. As DNA, the CDR3 is TGCGCCAGCAGCCAAGATCGGGCTAGCGGGTTTCCCTACAATGAGCAGTTCTTC.

This chain links TRBV13 with TRBJ2-7; 11 bases fit TRBD2. CDR1 PRHDT and CDR2 FYEKMQ come from the germline V gene (reference sequence). V lost 4 bases to trimming and J lost 2 bases; unmatched junction nucleotides: 4. The CDR3 loop spans 15 amino acids. The CDR3 sequence: CASSYSGLAAYEQYF. The CDR3 region has the DNA TGTGCCAGCAGCTACTCGGGACTAGCGGCCTACGAGCAGTACTTC.

The V call is TRBV19, the J call TRBJ2-1; the D is unclear. Germline loops: CDR1 LNHDA, CDR2 SQIVND (reference sequence). V was cut by 5 bases and J by 2 bases, with 7 bases left in between. The CDR3 spans 13 residues. The CDR3 protein is CASSSQAYNEQFF. In DNA form, the CDR3 reads TGTGCCAGTAGTTCCCAGGCCTACAATGAGCAGTTCTTC.

This sequence joins TRBV6-1 and TRBJ2-7, with 8 nucleotides matching TRBD2. The length of the CDR3 is 15 residues. V gave up 7 bases and J gave up 7 bases; unmatched junction bases: 15. Germline CDR1 and CDR2: MNHNS and SASEGT. CDR3 bases: TGTGCCAGCACCCTAGGCAGGGGACTAGGGACTGAGCAGTACTTC. Amino acid sequence: CASTLGRGLGTEQYF.

The chain carries TRBV11-2 and TRBJ2-7; 10 bases map to TRBD1. Germline loops: CDR1 SGHAT, CDR2 FQNNGV. The length of the CDR3 is 17 residues. V shed 1 base, J shed 5 bases, and the junction held 11 bases outside the gene matches. Here the CDR3 reads CASSLGVGTGDHHEQYF. CDR3 nucleotides: TGTGCCAGCAGCTTAGGAGTTGGGACAGGGGATCACCACGAGCAGTACTTC.

V and J are TRBV2 and TRBJ2-7; D unresolved. V was trimmed by 7 bases and J by 2 bases, leaving 9 bases between them. The length of the CDR3 is 12 residues. Germline-derived CDR1 and CDR2 are SNHLY and FYNNEI. CDR3 loop: CASKPGPYEQYF. The CDR3 DNA follows: TGTGCCAGCAAGCCCGGGCCCTACGAGCAGTACTTC.

This clone occurred once. The gene calls are TRBV11-2 and TRBJ2-3; D call uncertain. Germline assignment: CDR1 SGHAT and CDR2 FQNNGV. Trimming stripped 6 bases from V and 5 bases from J, with 18 bases between. The CDR3 is made up of 15 amino acids. Written as DNA, the CDR3 is TGTGCCAGCAGGGGTGCAGGAAGGTTGGGAGATACGCAGTATTTT. Translation gives CASRGAGRLGDTQYF.

The chain is built from TRBV6-5 and TRBJ1-1, with unresolved D. The germline CDR1 and CDR2 sequences are MNHEY and SVGAGI. CDR3 length: 14 residues. The ends were cut back, 2 bases at V and 6 bases at J, with 13 bases in the middle. DNA for the CDR3: TGTGCCAGCAGTTACGCTCCACGTTCCCCTGAAGCTTTCTTT. As protein: CASSYAPRSPEAFF.

The CDR3 DNA sequence: TGTGCCAGCAGCTTAGTAGGGGGGGACCACTCCTACGAGCAGTACTTC. It specifies CASSLVGGDHSYEQYF. V usage is TRBV7-9 and J usage is TRBJ2-7; D might be TRBD2 (7 bases). Germline loops: CDR1 SEHNR, CDR2 FQNEAQ (reference sequence). The CDR3 has 16 residues. Trimming took 1 base from V and 0 from J, leaving 13 bases between them.

The rearrangement uses TRBV9 and TRBJ2-4, with D perhaps being TRBD1 or TRBD2 (5 bases each). Looked up from germline, CDR1 is SGDLS and CDR2 is YYNGEE. The V end lost 3 bases, the J end lost 14 bases, and 15 bases lay between the germline ends. This CDR3 contains 12 residues. The CDR3 DNA sequence: TGTGCCAGCAGCGGCGCCTGGGGGAACAAGTACTTC. Protein: CASSGAWGNKYF.